Below are 5 T cell receptor beta chains sequenced from a single sample in a study of vaccination and CD4 T cells after COVID-19. Which antigens these TCRs recognize remains unknown. Scientists ran DNA taken from cultured CD4+ T cells through the Oncomine TCR Beta short-read assay for sequencing. MiXCR, applied by TCRdb to the PCR reads, yields one record per CDR3 protein. The repertoire includes 9,000 to 10,000 distinct CDR3 sequences, 50% to 60% of them detected once, and approximately 19% sits in the top ten. Treatment defined: approximately 9-day PBMC culture with coronavirus spike peptide pools or control peptides (ViraFEST assay). The specimen sequenced was CD4+ T cells from blood, cultured in vitro. These receptors were taken from a human donor who had recovered from COVID-19.

CDR3 DNA: TGTGCCAGCAGTAAACAGGGGGCCACCGGGGAGCTGTTTTTT. Translated: CASSKQGATGELFF. This rearrangement joins TRBV27 to TRBJ2-2; the match to TRBD1 covers 9 bases. CDR3 length: 14 amino acids. Germline-derived CDR1 and CDR2 are MNHEY and SMNVEV (reference sequence). Unmatched junction bases numbered 2, after V lost 5 bases and J lost 4 bases.

V and J are TRBV7-2 and TRBJ2-5, with 16 bases matching TRBD2. This CDR3 contains 17 residues. Germline V gene sequence: CDR1 SGHTA, CDR2 FQGNSA. V shed 5 bases and J 7 bases; nucleotides not matched to a gene: 10. The CDR3 region is CASSPLAGTSGRGTQYF. The CDR3 bases are TGTGCCAGCAGCCCCCTTGCCGGGACTAGCGGGAGGGGGACCCAGTACTTC.

The rearrangement links TRBV7-9 to TRBJ1-1, with TRBD1 as a possible D gene (5 bases). CDR1 and CDR2 (germline): SEHNR, FQNEAQ (reference sequence). The CDR3 contains 13 residues. Trimming stripped 3 bases from V and 4 bases from J, with 9 bases between. The CDR3 protein is CASSFQGGTEAFF. In DNA form, the CDR3 reads TGTGCCAGCAGCTTCCAGGGAGGCACTGAAGCTTTCTTT.

This chain connects TRBV7-9 to TRBJ2-7, with D perhaps TRBD1 (6 bases). V was cut by 9 bases and J by 7 bases, with 19 bases left in between. Germline lookup yields CDR1 SEHNR and CDR2 FQNEAQ (reference sequence). CDR3 size: 13 residues. CDR3 bases: TGTGCCAGTAAGGAATACAGGGTAGGGGAGCAGTACTTC. The encoded protein is CASKEYRVGEQYF.

The chain links TRBV18 to TRBJ1-2; 7 bases fit TRBD1. Trimming removed 2 bases from V and 5 bases from J; junction bases left unmatched: 8. Germline lookup yields CDR1 KGHSH and CDR2 LQKENI. The CDR3 loop spans 15 amino acids. CDR3 sequence: CASSPDRTGSYGYTF. The CDR3 DNA follows: TGTGCCAGCTCACCAGATCGGACAGGAAGTTATGGCTACACCTTC.